The rows below give T cell receptor beta chains drawn from one sample of a study of blood T cells in healthy people across ages. Via MiXCR, TCRdb re-called the 5' RACE reads, giving one row per CDR3 protein. The table records roughly 570,000 distinct CDR3 sequences, about 25% of them present only once. The sample consisted of blood. Receptors were obtained from a woman in her seventies in good health. The CDR3 runs from the conserved cysteine through the conserved F or W. D genes are given only for firm matches. Clone size, where shown, is once, few, many, or a class for clones that have expanded.

V: TRBV7-2; D: TRBD1; J: TRBJ1-4; size: few; CDR3: CASSLSPGGSTNEKLFF; DNA: TGTGCCAGCAGCTTAAGTCCAGGGGGGTCAACTAATGAAAAACTGTTTTTT
V: TRBV20-1; D: .; J: TRBJ2-1; size: .; CDR3: CSASGAGSTSDEQFF; DNA: TGCAGTGCTAGTGGAGCAGGGAGTACAAGTGATGAGCAGTTCTTC
V: TRBV20-1; D: .; J: TRBJ1-3; size: once; CDR3: CSAPGRCSEAIYTIYF; DNA: TGCAGTGCACCAGGAAGGTGCAGCGAAGCGATATACACCATATATTTT
V: TRBV19; D: .; J: TRBJ1-1; size: .; CDR3: CAIRRASSGNTEAFF; DNA: TGTGCCATTCGGCGGGCTTCCTCCGGCAACACTGAAGCTTTCTTT
V: TRBV5-4; D: .; J: TRBJ1-1; size: few; CDR3: CASSLVTGGEAFF; DNA: TGTGCCAGCAGCTTGGTCACCGGGGGTGAAGCTTTCTTT
V: TRBV4-3; D: TRBD1; J: TRBJ1-2; size: .; CDR3: CASSQYRDRGLEGYTF; DNA: TGCGCCAGCAGCCAGTACCGGGACAGGGGGCTAGAGGGCTACACCTTC
V: TRBV18; D: .; J: TRBJ1-3; size: few; CDR3: CASSPSALGRNTIYF; DNA: TGTGCCAGCTCACCATCCGCATTAGGGCGGAACACCATATATTTT
V: TRBV6-5; D: .; J: TRBJ1-1; size: few; CDR3: CASSGGGATEAFF; DNA: TGTGCCAGCAGCGGGGGGGGGGCCACTGAAGCTTTCTTT
V: TRBV29-1; D: TRBD1; J: TRBJ2-3; size: .; CDR3: CSGRDRDASTDTQYF; DNA: TGCAGCGGGAGGGACAGGGACGCAAGCACAGATACGCAGTATTTT
V: TRBV12-3/TRBV12-4; D: TRBD1; J: TRBJ2-5; size: few; CDR3: CASSLRGGPIQETQYF; DNA: TGTGCCAGCAGCCTGCGAGGGGGCCCCATCCAAGAGACCCAGTACTTC
V: TRBV30; D: .; J: TRBJ1-1; size: .; CDR3: CAWSGGVTEAFF; DNA: TGTGCCTGGAGTGGGGGGGTCACTGAAGCTTTCTTT
V: TRBV25-1; D: .; J: TRBJ2-2; size: .; CDR3: CASSDWQGGRSGELFF; DNA: TGTGCCAGCAGTGACTGGCAGGGGGGCCGTTCCGGGGAGCTGTTTTTT
V: TRBV7-3; D: .; J: TRBJ2-7; size: many; CDR3: CASSLLSGPYEQYF; DNA: TGTGCCAGCAGCTTATTGAGCGGTCCCTACGAGCAGTACTTC
V: TRBV7-2; D: .; J: TRBJ2-5; size: .; CDR3: CASSLVELQRETQYF; DNA: TGTGCCAGCAGCTTAGTCGAACTACAACGCGAGACCCAGTACTTC
V: TRBV9; D: .; J: TRBJ1-3; size: many; CDR3: CASSVDHSSGNTIYF; DNA: TGTGCCAGCAGCGTGGACCATAGCTCTGGAAACACCATATATTTT
V: TRBV5-5; D: TRBD2; J: TRBJ2-3; size: .; CDR3: CASSLRLGGGTDTQYF; DNA: TGTGCCAGCAGCTTGAGGCTTGGGGGGGGGACAGATACGCAGTATTTT
V: TRBV5-1; D: TRBD1; J: TRBJ1-4; size: .; CDR3: CASSLEGQGIGKLFF; DNA: TGCGCCAGCAGCTTGGAGGGACAGGGTATCGGGAAACTGTTTTTT
V: TRBV4-2; D: .; J: TRBJ1-1; size: .; CDR3: CASSQVSVASGAFF; DNA: TGTGCCAGCAGCCAAGTTTCGGTGGCGTCGGGCGCTTTCTTT
V: TRBV11-3; D: .; J: TRBJ2-1; size: .; CDR3: CASSPLGVSEYNEQFF; DNA: TGTGCCAGCAGCCCACTCGGGGTCTCCGAATACAATGAGCAGTTCTTC
V: TRBV7-2; D: TRBD2; J: TRBJ2-2; size: .; CDR3: CASSLHSGGNTGELFF; DNA: TGTGCCAGCAGCTTACATAGCGGGGGGAACACCGGGGAGCTGTTTTTT
V: TRBV20-1; D: TRBD2; J: TRBJ2-3; size: few; CDR3: CSALSGITDTQYF; DNA: TGCAGTGCTCTTAGCGGGATTACAGATACGCAGTATTTT
V: TRBV19; D: .; J: TRBJ2-7; size: .; CDR3: CASTFRWGDYEQYF; DNA: TGTGCCAGTACTTTCCGGTGGGGGGACTACGAGCAGTACTTC
V: TRBV18; D: TRBD1; J: TRBJ2-7; size: few; CDR3: CASSLQGRSYEQYF; DNA: TGTGCCAGCTCACTACAGGGGCGTAGCTACGAGCAGTACTTC
V: TRBV7-9; D: .; J: TRBJ1-1; size: .; CDR3: CASSPTPRILDTEAFF; DNA: TGTGCCAGCAGCCCAACCCCCCGGATACTTGATACTGAAGCTTTCTTT
V: TRBV7-2; D: .; J: TRBJ2-7; size: .; CDR3: CASSLGGGAGRNPYEQYF; DNA: TGTGCCAGCAGCTTAGGCGGTGGAGCGGGTAGGAATCCCTACGAGCAGTACTTC
V: TRBV7-6; D: TRBD2; J: TRBJ2-1; size: few; CDR3: CASSSGTSGVYNEQFF; DNA: TGTGCCAGCAGCTCTGGGACTAGCGGGGTATACAATGAGCAGTTCTTC
V: TRBV12-3/TRBV12-4; D: .; J: TRBJ1-1; size: .; CDR3: CASSFGQGPEAFF; DNA: TGTGCCAGCAGTTTTGGGCAGGGACCTGAAGCTTTCTTT
V: TRBV4-3; D: .; J: TRBJ2-5; size: .; CDR3: CASSHFSGTQYF; DNA: TGCGCCAGCAGCCACTTTTCGGGGACCCAGTACTTC
V: TRBV7-8; D: TRBD1; J: TRBJ1-1; size: .; CDR3: CASSPAPGTVNTEAFF; DNA: TGTGCCAGCAGCCCAGCGCCGGGGACAGTGAACACTGAAGCTTTCTTT
V: TRBV4-2; D: TRBD2; J: TRBJ2-3; size: .; CDR3: CASSQEAGTSFYRQYF; DNA: TGTGCCAGCAGCCAAGAGGCCGGGACTAGCTTCTATCGGCAGTATTTT
V: TRBV21-1; D: .; J: TRBJ2-3; size: .; CDR3: CASGYRLAGGTDTQYF; DNA: TGTGCCAGCGGATATAGACTAGCGGGGGGAACAGATACGCAGTATTTT
V: TRBV20-1; D: .; J: TRBJ2-3; size: few; CDR3: CSARDPSVAAQYF; DNA: TGCAGTGCTAGAGACCCCTCCGTGGCAGCGCAGTATTTT
V: TRBV10-3; D: .; J: TRBJ1-2; size: few; CDR3: CAISPSGTYGYTF; DNA: TGTGCCATCAGTCCATCAGGGACCTATGGCTACACCTTC
V: TRBV7-3; D: .; J: TRBJ1-2; size: many; CDR3: CASSLNRVLGYTF; DNA: TGTGCCAGCAGCTTAAATAGGGTATTGGGCTACACCTTC
V: TRBV5-1; D: .; J: TRBJ2-5; size: few; CDR3: CASSSDQPGETQYF; DNA: TGCGCCAGCAGTTCTGACCAGCCCGGGGAGACCCAGTACTTC
V: TRBV6-2/TRBV6-3; D: .; J: TRBJ2-5; size: .; CDR3: CASIRGDQYF; DNA: TGTGCCAGCATTAGGGGAGACCAGTACTTC
V: TRBV4-2; D: TRBD1; J: TRBJ1-1; size: few; CDR3: CASSSHQGQGRGTEAFF; DNA: TGTGCCAGCAGCTCCCATCAGGGACAGGGAAGGGGCACTGAAGCTTTCTTT
V: TRBV3-1; D: TRBD2; J: TRBJ2-4; size: .; CDR3: CASSQVTSGGAAKNIQYF; DNA: TGTGCCAGCAGCCAAGTGACTAGCGGGGGTGCAGCCAAAAACATTCAGTACTTC
V: TRBV20-1; D: TRBD1; J: TRBJ1-5; size: .; CDR3: CSADRGGLGQPQHF; DNA: TGCAGTGCTGACAGGGGAGGGTTGGGTCAGCCCCAGCATTTT
V: TRBV7-2; D: .; J: TRBJ1-4; size: few; CDR3: CASSLEFWTPDGKLFF; DNA: TGTGCCAGCAGCTTAGAATTCTGGACCCCCGACGGAAAACTGTTTTTT
V: TRBV28; D: TRBD1; J: TRBJ1-6; size: .; CDR3: CASTRPGGRNSPLHF; DNA: TGTGCCAGCACCAGGCCAGGGGGTAGAAATTCACCCCTCCACTTT
V: TRBV25-1; D: TRBD1; J: TRBJ1-2; size: few; CDR3: CASSEAGTGVYGYTF; DNA: TGTGCCAGCAGTGAGGCGGGGACAGGAGTGTATGGCTACACCTTC
V: TRBV4-1; D: TRBD1; J: TRBJ2-7; size: few; CDR3: CASSQTTGGGEQYF; DNA: TGCGCCAGCAGCCAAACAACAGGGGGTGGTGAGCAGTACTTC
V: TRBV29-1; D: TRBD1; J: TRBJ2-7; size: .; CDR3: CSVVPRQGAYEQYF; DNA: TGCAGCGTTGTGCCGAGACAGGGGGCCTACGAGCAGTACTTC
V: TRBV12-3/TRBV12-4; D: .; J: TRBJ1-5; size: .; CDR3: CASSLGGFNQPQHF; DNA: TGTGCCAGCAGTTTGGGGGGATTCAATCAGCCCCAGCATTTT
V: TRBV7-9; D: .; J: TRBJ2-3; size: .; CDR3: CASSLAAGALPDTQYF; DNA: TGTGCCAGCAGCTTGGCTGCGGGGGCCTTGCCAGATACGCAGTATTTT
V: TRBV20-1; D: TRBD2; J: TRBJ2-3; size: .; CDR3: CSARAGVEDTQYF; DNA: TGCAGTGCTCGAGCGGGGGTCGAAGATACGCAGTATTTT
V: TRBV11-2; D: .; J: TRBJ2-5; size: few; CDR3: CASSLTGTGVIQETQYF; DNA: TGTGCCAGCAGCCTAACAGGGACGGGTGTCATCCAAGAGACCCAGTACTTC
V: TRBV12-3/TRBV12-4; D: TRBD2; J: TRBJ2-3; size: .; CDR3: CASSPTSGGGTDTQYF; DNA: TGTGCCAGCAGCCCCACTAGCGGGGGGGGCACAGATACGCAGTATTTT
V: TRBV11-2; D: .; J: TRBJ1-1; size: .; CDR3: CASSLGRAGTEAFF; DNA: TGTGCCAGCAGCTTGGGTAGGGCTGGGACTGAAGCTTTCTTT
V: TRBV7-2; D: .; J: TRBJ1-4; size: .; CDR3: CASSLGQNRNEKLFF; DNA: TGTGCCAGCAGCTTGGGACAAAACAGGAATGAAAAACTGTTTTTT
V: TRBV4-1; D: TRBD1; J: TRBJ1-4; size: few; CDR3: CASSQDLRVGQGIEKLFF; DNA: TGCGCCAGCAGCCAAGATCTGAGGGTGGGACAGGGAATTGAAAAACTGTTTTTT
V: TRBV20-1; D: .; J: TRBJ2-7; size: .; CDR3: CSASSDTYEQYF; DNA: TGCAGTGCTAGCAGCGATACCTACGAGCAGTACTTC
V: TRBV12-3/TRBV12-4; D: .; J: TRBJ1-2; size: .; CDR3: CASRSSGSNYGYTF; DNA: TGTGCCAGCCGATCGTCCGGAAGTAACTATGGCTACACCTTC
V: TRBV7-2; D: .; J: TRBJ1-2; size: many; CDR3: CASSLGRVGGGYTF; DNA: TGTGCCAGCAGCTTGGGCCGGGTCGGTGGCGGCTACACCTTC
V: TRBV30; D: TRBD1; J: TRBJ1-2; size: few; CDR3: CAWKTQGVNYGYTF; DNA: TGTGCCTGGAAAACACAGGGGGTCAACTATGGCTACACCTTC
V: TRBV30; D: TRBD1; J: TRBJ1-2; size: few; CDR3: CAWIPDRYYGYTF; DNA: TGTGCCTGGATCCCGGACAGGTATTATGGCTACACCTTC